The next 28 T cell receptor beta chains were all read from a single sample in a study of OX40 agonist ivuxolimab in advanced cancers. Library prep was done by the immunoSEQ multiplex PCR assay. TCRdb provides this immuneACCESS table in a form limited to in-frame rearrangements. Some clones are lacking; in checked studies, under half of them reflect an unresolved V gene, and why the rest are absent is not known. Counted in this sample were approximately 87,000 clones; approximately 85% of them appeared once. Over 4% of the sample belongs to the ten largest clones. The sample here was CD4+ or CD8+ T cells sorted from blood, taken in a trial of the OX40 agonist ivuxolimab. Source of these receptors: an adult with an advanced solid tumor such as melanoma, head and neck, liver or kidney cancer.

V usage is TRBV7-3 and J usage is TRBJ2-5, with 7 bases identical to TRBD1. Losses at the gene ends were 8 bases for V and 1 base for J; bases not matched to a gene: 4. This CDR3 has 13 amino acids. Germline CDR1 reads SGHTA; CDR2 reads FQGTGA. The CDR3 loop is CASSQGSQETQYF. For the CDR3, the DNA is TGTGCCAGCTCACAGGGGAGCCAAGAGACCCAGTACTTC.

The gene calls are TRBV5-1 and TRBJ2-7, with D perhaps TRBD1 (6 bases). CDR1 and CDR2 from the germline V gene are SGHRS and YFSETQ. V was pared by 3 bases and J by 5 bases, with 6 bases between. This CDR3 has 11 amino acids. The CDR3 nucleotides are TGCGCCAGCAGCTCAGGGGACGAGCAGTACTTC. It specifies CASSSGDEQYF. Using reference TRBV5-1 and TRBJ2-7 for the parts outside the CDR3, the full variable domain is KAGVTQTPRYLIKTRGQQVTLSCSPISGHRSVSWYQQTPGQGLQFLFEYFSETQRNKGNFPGRFSGRQFSNSRSEMNVSTLELGDSALYLCASSSGDEQYFGPGTRLTVT.

The chain employs TRBV11-3 and TRBJ2-1; 8 nucleotides align to TRBD2. The germline V gene has CDR1 SGHNT and CDR2 YENEEA. V lost 1 base, J lost 7 bases, and 6 bases stayed unmatched. The CDR3 is 15 amino acids. In nucleotides, the CDR3 is TGTGCCAGCAGCTTAGGCGCGGGAGGAGGAAATGAGCAGTTCTTC. As protein: CASSLGAGGGNEQFF.

CDR3 loop: CASTRQAQSDEQYF. CDR3 nucleotide sequence: TGTGCCAGCACCCGACAGGCTCAGTCGGACGAGCAGTACTTC. The chain uses TRBV5-4 and TRBJ2-7; D may be TRBD1 (6 bases). Germline CDR1 SGHNT, CDR2 YYREEE (reference sequence). Trimming took off 6 bases at V and 5 bases at J, with 18 bases between the two ends. The CDR3 consists of 14 residues. Looking up the rest from reference TRBV5-4 and TRBJ2-7 gives the full variable domain: ETGVTQSPTHLIKTRGQQVTLRCSSQSGHNTVSWYQQALGQGPQFIFQYYREEENGRGNFPPRFSGLQFPNYSSELNVNALELDDSALYLCASTRQAQSDEQYFGPGTRLTVT.

The V and J genes are TRBV5-1 and TRBJ1-1, with D tentatively TRBD1 (5 bases). Germline loops: CDR1 SGHRS, CDR2 YFSETQ. V dropped 4 bases and J dropped 1 base, with 11 bases sitting between them. CDR3 size: 14 residues. The CDR3 loop reads CASSPYGQNTEAFF. CDR3 in DNA: TGCGCCAGCAGCCCCTATGGACAGAACACTGAAGCTTTCTTT. Complete variable domain (other parts from reference TRBV5-1 and TRBJ1-1): KAGVTQTPRYLIKTRGQQVTLSCSPISGHRSVSWYQQTPGQGLQFLFEYFSETQRNKGNFPGRFSGRQFSNSRSEMNVSTLELGDSALYLCASSPYGQNTEAFFGQGTRLTVV.

The chain links TRBV7-9 to TRBJ2-1; 13 bases line up with TRBD2. V shed 4 bases, J shed 10 bases, and the junction held 16 bases outside the gene matches. Germline loops: CDR1 SEHNR, CDR2 FQNEAQ (reference sequence). The CDR3 has 18 residues. The CDR3, as DNA: TGTGCCAGCAGCTCGACAGGACTAGCGGGAGTTTGGAGACGAGAGCAGTTCTTC. Translating gives CASSSTGLAGVWRREQFF.

In DNA form, the CDR3 reads TGCGCCAGCAGCCAAAGGACAGGGGTTAACTATGGCTACACCTTC. It yields the protein CASSQRTGVNYGYTF. V and J are TRBV4-1 and TRBJ1-2, with 9 bases aligning to TRBD1. CDR3 length equals 15 residues. The V gene's germline CDR1 is MGHRA and CDR2 YSYEKL. V dropped 2 bases and J dropped 1; count of bases not matched to a gene: 2.

The chain links TRBV11-3 to TRBJ2-5, with 7 positions matching TRBD2. After removal of 1 base from V and 1 base from J, the junction contained 6 bases not matched to a gene. The CDR3 runs 16 residues. The germline CDR1 and CDR2 sequences are SGHNT and YENEEA. CDR3 protein: CASSLGGAGSQETQYF. The CDR3, as DNA: TGTGCCAGCAGCTTAGGCGGAGCGGGATCCCAAGAGACCCAGTACTTC.

The CDR3 DNA follows: TGTGCCAGCAGCTTACAGAGCTCTGGAAACACCATATATTTT. This codes for CASSLQSSGNTIYF. This rearrangement joins TRBV7-9 to TRBJ1-3; D is undetermined. The CDR3 loop spans 14 amino acids. Germline V CDR1 and CDR2: SEHNR, FQNEAQ (reference sequence). Trimming shortened V by 2 bases and J by 0 bases, and 5 bases separated the two germline ends. Filled out from reference TRBV7-9 and TRBJ1-3, the complete variable domain reads DTGVSQNPRHKITKRGQNVTFRCDPISEHNRLYWYRQTLGQGPEFLTYFQNEAQLEKSRLLSDRFSAERPKGSFSTLEIQRTEQGDSAMYLCASSLQSSGNTIYFGEGSWLTVV.

The chain combines TRBV6-5 with TRBJ2-5; possible D gene TRBD1, 6 bases. Germline values: CDR1 MNHEY, CDR2 SVGAGI. Trimming took 7 bases from V and 2 from J, leaving 11 bases between them. The CDR3 sequence is 13 residues long. The CDR3 DNA sequence: TGTGCCAGCAATCGACAGGCTCAAGAGACCCAGTACTTC. It encodes CASNRQAQETQYF.

As DNA, the CDR3 is TGTGCCAGCAGCCAACAGGGGACTAGCGGGAGTAAGGGGAACACAGATACGCAGTATTTT. Its translation is CASSQQGTSGSKGNTDTQYF. The V gene is TRBV4-2, the J gene TRBJ2-3; 14 nucleotides line up with TRBD2. CDR3 length equals 20 residues. Germline assignment: CDR1 LGHNA and CDR2 YNFKEQ. Trimming removed 2 bases from V and 2 bases from J; junction bases left unmatched: 12.

V is TRBV9 and J is TRBJ1-1; possible D gene TRBD1, 5 bases. The CDR3 has 13 amino acids. V was shortened by 4 bases and J by 5 bases, with 12 bases between the two germline ends. The germline CDR1 and CDR2 sequences are SGDLS and YYNGEE. The chain's CDR3 is CASSFGADTEAFF. The CDR3 region has the DNA TGTGCCAGCAGCTTCGGGGCTGATACTGAAGCTTTCTTT.

The chain uses TRBV2 and TRBJ2-1; D is uncertain. Deletions cut 8 bases from V and 9 bases from J, with 14 bases between. Germline V lookup: CDR1 SNHLY, CDR2 FYNNEI. The CDR3 totals 12 residues. CDR3: CASGSLRVEQFF. The CDR3 DNA follows: TGTGCCAGCGGAAGCTTAAGGGTTGAGCAGTTCTTC.

The chain uses TRBV14 and TRBJ1-4; D remains unclear. The V and J ends lost 2 bases and 4 bases respectively, with 11 bases between them. The germline V gene encodes CDR1 SGHDN and CDR2 FVKESK. CDR3 length: 15 residues. The CDR3 region has the DNA TGTGCCAGCAGCCAAACACTCGCCTTTAATGAAAAACTGTTTTTT. As protein: CASSQTLAFNEKLFF.

The rearrangement joins TRBV28 to TRBJ2-2, with 9 bases lining up with TRBD2. This CDR3 spans 16 amino acids. The J segment lost 8 bases and the V segment lost 7 bases, leaving 14 bases of the junction unmatched. CDR1 is MDHEN, CDR2 SYDVKM, per germline. The CDR3 here is CASTTLAGRGAGELFF. CDR3 DNA sequence: TGTGCCAGCACTACCCTAGCGGGAAGGGGTGCGGGGGAGCTGTTTTTT.

The V gene is TRBV6-5, the J gene TRBJ2-7, with D possibly TRBD2 on 6 matching bases. The germline gives CDR1 MNHEY, CDR2 SVGAGI. The CDR3 has 14 amino acids. V was cut by 2 bases and J by 3 bases, with 11 bases left in between. CDR3 in amino acids: CASSYGEVDYEQYF. CDR3 bases: TGTGCCAGCAGTTACGGGGAGGTCGACTACGAGCAGTACTTC.

The J gene is TRBJ2-3, the V gene TRBV5-1, with D possibly TRBD2 on 5 matching bases. V shed 2 bases and J shed 0 bases, with 7 bases lying between them. Germline CDR1 reads SGHRS; CDR2 reads YFSETQ. The CDR3 loop spans 14 amino acids. In nucleotides, the CDR3 is TGCGCCAGCAGCTTAGCGGCTAGCACAGATACGCAGTATTTT. Its protein product is CASSLAASTDTQYF.

The J gene is TRBJ1-5, the V gene TRBV6-5; the D is unclear. The germline V gene encodes CDR1 MNHEY and CDR2 SVGAGI. The CDR3 length is 15 residues. The V end lost 6 bases, the J end lost 7 bases, and 19 bases lay between the germline ends. The CDR3 reads CASRPGRLGGQPQHF. DNA of the CDR3: TGTGCCAGCAGACCCGGACGGCTCGGAGGGCAGCCCCAGCATTTT.

The chain joins TRBV6-5 to TRBJ2-7; 14 bases are shared with TRBD2. CDR1 is MNHEY and CDR2 is SVGAGI in the germline V gene. V shed 7 bases, J shed 7 bases, and the junction held 6 bases outside the gene matches. This CDR3 contains 14 residues. Here the CDR3 reads CASTQGLAGGEQYF. DNA for the CDR3: TGTGCCAGCACCCAAGGACTAGCGGGAGGAGAGCAGTACTTC.

The genes are TRBV29-1 and TRBJ2-7; D possibly uses TRBD1 or TRBD2 (5 bases each). The ends were cut back, 8 bases at V and 7 bases at J, with 21 bases in the middle. CDR3 length: 13 residues. Germline V gene sequence: CDR1 SQVTM, CDR2 ANQGSEA. In DNA, the CDR3 is TGCAGCATAACAGTGGGACCCCGTGGGGAGCAGTACTTC. Its protein is CSITVGPRGEQYF.

CDR3: CASSLGPHNEQFF. In DNA form, the CDR3 reads TGTGCCAGCAGCTTGGGACCCCACAATGAGCAGTTCTTC. This chain uses TRBV11-3 with TRBJ2-1; D is tentatively TRBD1 or TRBD2 (5 bases each). This CDR3 contains 13 residues. Germline CDR1 SGHNT, CDR2 YENEEA. The germline V and J ends were trimmed by 3 bases and 5 bases, with 8 bases remaining between them.

The chain links TRBV15 to TRBJ2-3; 7 bases are shared with TRBD2. The CDR3 spans 16 residues. V lost 1 base and J lost 6; bases outside the gene matches: 10. CDR1 LNHNV and CDR2 YYDKDF come from the germline V gene (reference sequence). CDR3 protein: CATSRGGSSGGDTQYF. CDR3 coding DNA: TGTGCCACCAGCAGAGGGGGGTCTAGCGGTGGGGATACGCAGTATTTT.

This clone was seen a single time. The chain uses TRBV7-9 and TRBJ1-1; no definite D call. Trimming left V 1 base short and J 4 bases short, with 13 bases between. Germline V gene lookup returns CDR1 SEHNR and CDR2 FQNEAQ (reference sequence). The CDR3 length is 15 residues. The CDR3 sequence is CASSLDSIISTEAFF. CDR3 DNA: TGTGCCAGCAGCTTAGACAGTATTATCAGCACTGAAGCTTTCTTT.

V and J are TRBV6-6 and TRBJ2-7, with TRBD1 identical over 7 bases. V shed 0 bases and J 3 bases; nucleotides not matched to a gene: 5. Germline values: CDR1 MNHNY, CDR2 SVGAGI (reference sequence). The CDR3 sequence is 15 residues long. CDR3 in DNA: TGTGCCAGCAGTTACTCGATAGGGGGCGACTACGAGCAGTACTTC. Its translation is CASSYSIGGDYEQYF.

This clone is a singleton in its sample. The DNA of the CDR3 is TGTGCCAGCAGCTCGGGACTAGCTGGAGAGACCCAGTACTTC. Amino acid sequence: CASSSGLAGETQYF. This sequence joins TRBV6-5 and TRBJ2-5, with 9 positions matching TRBD2. Germline CDR1 and CDR2: MNHEY and SVGAGI. This CDR3 is built from 14 residues. V was clipped by 6 bases and J by 4 bases; unmatched bases: 6.

With regard to this clone: Other nucleotide sequences from this sample produce the same CDR3. This rearrangement joins TRBV6-1 to TRBJ2-5, with 9 bases lining up with TRBD1. The CDR3 has 13 amino acids. The trim removed 6 bases at V and 3 bases at J, leaving 2 bases unmatched. Per the germline V gene, CDR1 is MNHNS and CDR2 is SASEGT. The CDR3 nucleotides read TGTGCCAGCAGCCGGGACAGGGAAGAGACCCAGTACTTC. Its protein is CASSRDREETQYF.

The CDR3 DNA follows: TGTGCCAGCAGCTTGGAGCCTTCTAACTATGGCTACACCTTC. Translation: CASSLEPSNYGYTF. J is TRBJ1-2 and V is TRBV7-8; no definite D call. This CDR3 is 14 amino acids long. V was clipped by 3 bases and J by 0 bases, with 8 bases between them. Germline-derived CDR1 and CDR2 are SGHVS and FQNEAQ.

The chain joins TRBV28 to TRBJ1-2, with no clear D. This CDR3 region has 11 residues. V lost 4 bases, J lost 0 bases, and 0 bases lay in between. The germline gives CDR1 MDHEN, CDR2 SYDVKM. The CDR3 region has the DNA TGTGCCAGCAGTTCTAACTATGGCTACACCTTC. Translation: CASSSNYGYTF.